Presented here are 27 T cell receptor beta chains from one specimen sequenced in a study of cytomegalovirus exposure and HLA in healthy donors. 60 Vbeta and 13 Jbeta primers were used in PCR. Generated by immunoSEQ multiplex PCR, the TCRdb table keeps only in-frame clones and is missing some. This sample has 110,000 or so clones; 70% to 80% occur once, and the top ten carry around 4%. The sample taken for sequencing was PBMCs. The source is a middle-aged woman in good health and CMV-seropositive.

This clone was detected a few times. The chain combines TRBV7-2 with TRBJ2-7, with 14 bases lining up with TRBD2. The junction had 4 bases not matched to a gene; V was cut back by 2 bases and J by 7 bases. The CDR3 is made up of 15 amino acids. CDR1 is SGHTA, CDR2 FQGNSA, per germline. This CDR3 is CASSLRLAGGHEQYF. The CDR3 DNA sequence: TGTGCCAGCAGCTTAAGACTAGCGGGGGGGCATGAGCAGTACTTC.

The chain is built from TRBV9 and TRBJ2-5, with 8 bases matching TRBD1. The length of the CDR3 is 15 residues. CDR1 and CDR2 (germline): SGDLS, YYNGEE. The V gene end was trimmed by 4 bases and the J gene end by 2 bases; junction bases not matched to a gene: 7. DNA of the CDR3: TGTGCCAGCAGCCCCTCAGGGGGCCTTCAAGAGACCCAGTACTTC. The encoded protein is CASSPSGGLQETQYF.

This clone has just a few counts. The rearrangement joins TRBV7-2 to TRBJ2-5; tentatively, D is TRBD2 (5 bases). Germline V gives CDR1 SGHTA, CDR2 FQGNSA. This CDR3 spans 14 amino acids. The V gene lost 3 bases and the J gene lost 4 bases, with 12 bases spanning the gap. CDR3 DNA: TGTGCCAGCAGCTTCAGGACTGGGCGAGAGACCCAGTACTTC. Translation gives CASSFRTGRETQYF.

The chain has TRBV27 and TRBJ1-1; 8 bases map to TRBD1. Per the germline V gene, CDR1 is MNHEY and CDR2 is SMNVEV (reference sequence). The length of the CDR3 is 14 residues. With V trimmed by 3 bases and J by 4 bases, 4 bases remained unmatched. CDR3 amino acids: CASSFQGAGTEAFF. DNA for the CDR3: TGTGCCAGCAGTTTTCAGGGGGCTGGCACTGAAGCTTTCTTT.

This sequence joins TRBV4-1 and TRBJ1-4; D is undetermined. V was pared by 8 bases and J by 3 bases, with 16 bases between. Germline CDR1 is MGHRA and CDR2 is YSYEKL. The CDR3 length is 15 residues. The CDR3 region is CASGEGGRANEKLFF. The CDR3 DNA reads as TGCGCCAGCGGGGAGGGAGGGCGGGCTAATGAAAAACTGTTTTTT.

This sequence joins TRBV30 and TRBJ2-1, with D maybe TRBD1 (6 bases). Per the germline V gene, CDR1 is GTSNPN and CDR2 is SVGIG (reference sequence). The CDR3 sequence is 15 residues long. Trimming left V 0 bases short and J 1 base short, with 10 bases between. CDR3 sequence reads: CAWSVGAGSYNEQFF. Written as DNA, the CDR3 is TGTGCCTGGAGTGTGGGGGCAGGTTCCTACAATGAGCAGTTCTTC.

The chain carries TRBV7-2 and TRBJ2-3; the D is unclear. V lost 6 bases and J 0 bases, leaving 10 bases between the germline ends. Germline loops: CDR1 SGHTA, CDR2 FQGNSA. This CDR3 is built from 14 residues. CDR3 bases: TGTGCCAGCAGACGATTCGGGAGCACAGATACGCAGTATTTT. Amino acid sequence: CASRRFGSTDTQYF.

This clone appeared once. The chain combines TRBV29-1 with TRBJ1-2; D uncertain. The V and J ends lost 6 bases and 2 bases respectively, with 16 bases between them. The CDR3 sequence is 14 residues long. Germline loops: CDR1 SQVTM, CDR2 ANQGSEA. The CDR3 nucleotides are TGCAGCGTCCTGCCCCGGACGGGAAACTATGGCTACACCTTC. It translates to CSVLPRTGNYGYTF.

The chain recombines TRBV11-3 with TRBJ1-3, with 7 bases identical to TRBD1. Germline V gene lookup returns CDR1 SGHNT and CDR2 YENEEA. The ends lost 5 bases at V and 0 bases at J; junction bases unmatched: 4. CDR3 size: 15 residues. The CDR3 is CASSPGTDSGNTIYF. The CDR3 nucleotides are TGTGCCAGCAGCCCGGGGACAGACTCTGGAAACACCATATATTTT.

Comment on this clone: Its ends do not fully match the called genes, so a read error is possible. CDR3 sequence (DNA): TGTGCTAGCAGCTTAGGGGTAGCGGGGTACAATGAGCAGTTCTTC. It codes for CASSLGVAGYNEQFF. J is TRBJ2-1 and V is TRBV7-7; 8 nucleotides agree with TRBD2. This CDR3 region has 15 residues. Germline V lookup: CDR1 SSHAT, CDR2 FNYEAQ (reference sequence).

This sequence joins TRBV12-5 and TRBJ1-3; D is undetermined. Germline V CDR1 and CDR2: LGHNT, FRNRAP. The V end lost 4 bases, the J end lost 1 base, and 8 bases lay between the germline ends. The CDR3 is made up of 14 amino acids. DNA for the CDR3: TGTGCTAGTGGTTCCTCAGGTTCTGGAAACACCATATATTTT. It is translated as CASGSSGSGNTIYF.

In DNA, the CDR3 is TGCGCCAGCAGCCCGGAGACTAGCGGGATCAGCTCTGGGGCCAACGTCCTGACTTTC. Its protein product is CASSPETSGISSGANVLTF. The J gene is TRBJ2-6, the V gene TRBV4-1; 11 nucleotides agree with TRBD2. V lost 4 bases to trimming and J lost 0 bases; unmatched junction nucleotides: 8. Germline-derived CDR1 and CDR2 are MGHRA and YSYEKL. CDR3 length: 19 amino acids.

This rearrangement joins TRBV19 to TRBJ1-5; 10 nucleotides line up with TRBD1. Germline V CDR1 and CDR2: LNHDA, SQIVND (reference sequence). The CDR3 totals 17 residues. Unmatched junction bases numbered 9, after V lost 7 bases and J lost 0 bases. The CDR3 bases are TGTGCCAGTATGGTGCGGACAGGGGGAAATAGCAATCAGCCCCAGCATTTT. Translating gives CASMVRTGGNSNQPQHF.

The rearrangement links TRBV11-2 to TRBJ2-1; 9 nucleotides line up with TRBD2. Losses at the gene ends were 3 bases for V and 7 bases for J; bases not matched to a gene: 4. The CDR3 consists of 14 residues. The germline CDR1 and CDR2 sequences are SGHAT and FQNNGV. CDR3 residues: CASSLQLAGNEQFF. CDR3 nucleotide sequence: TGTGCCAGCAGCTTGCAACTAGCGGGTAATGAGCAGTTCTTC.

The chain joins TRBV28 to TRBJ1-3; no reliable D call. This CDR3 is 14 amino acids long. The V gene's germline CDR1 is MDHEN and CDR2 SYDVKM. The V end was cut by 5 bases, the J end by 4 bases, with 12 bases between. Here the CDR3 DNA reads TGTGCCAGCAGTGCGGCGGGTTGGGGAAACACCATATATTTT. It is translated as CASSAAGWGNTIYF.

The CDR3 spells CASTRTGPNTEAFF. CDR3 in DNA: TGTGCCAGCACCAGGACAGGGCCGAACACTGAAGCTTTCTTT. The chain has TRBV6-1 and TRBJ1-1; 8 bases are shared with TRBD1. Germline values: CDR1 MNHNS, CDR2 SASEGT. CDR3 length equals 14 residues. Trimming took 7 bases from V and 1 from J; bases not matched to a gene: 5.

CDR3 sequence (DNA): TGTGCCAGTAGTATAGGCGGGACAGGCGCTAACTATGGCTACACCTTC. The encoded protein is CASSIGGTGANYGYTF. The J gene is TRBJ1-2, the V gene TRBV19, with 8 bases matching TRBD1. Looked up from germline, CDR1 is LNHDA and CDR2 is SQIVND (reference sequence). The V and J ends lost 1 base and 0 bases, in that order; junction bases with no gene match: 4. The CDR3 has 16 amino acids.

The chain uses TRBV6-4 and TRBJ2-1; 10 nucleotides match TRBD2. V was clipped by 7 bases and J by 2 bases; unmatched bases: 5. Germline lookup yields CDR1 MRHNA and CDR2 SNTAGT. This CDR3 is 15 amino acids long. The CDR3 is CASNRLAGAYNEQFF. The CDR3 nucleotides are TGTGCCAGCAACAGGCTAGCGGGAGCCTACAATGAGCAGTTCTTC.

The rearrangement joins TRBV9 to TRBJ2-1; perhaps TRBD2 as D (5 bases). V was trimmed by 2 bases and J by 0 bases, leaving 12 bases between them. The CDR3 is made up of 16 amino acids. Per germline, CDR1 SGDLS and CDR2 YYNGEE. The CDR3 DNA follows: TGTGCCAGCAGCGTTCGGGGATGGAGCTCCTACAATGAGCAGTTCTTC. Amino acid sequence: CASSVRGWSSYNEQFF.

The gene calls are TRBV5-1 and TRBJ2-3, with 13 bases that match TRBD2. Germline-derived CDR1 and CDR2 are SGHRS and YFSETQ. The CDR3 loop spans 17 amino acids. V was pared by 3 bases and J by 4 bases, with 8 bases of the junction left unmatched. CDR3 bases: TGCGCCAGCAGCTGGGCCCGGACTAGCGGGGGAGCAGATACGCAGTATTTT. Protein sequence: CASSWARTSGGADTQYF.

CDR3 amino acids: CASSKPGQSYEQYF. CDR3 bases: TGTGCCAGTAGTAAGCCGGGACAGTCCTACGAGCAGTACTTC. The chain couples TRBV19 to TRBJ2-7; TRBD1 matches at 7 bases. This CDR3 is built from 14 residues. The V gene's germline CDR1 is LNHDA and CDR2 SQIVND (reference sequence). V gave up 4 bases and J gave up 1 base; unmatched junction bases: 4. Looking up the rest from reference TRBV19 and TRBJ2-7 gives the full variable domain: DGGITQSPKYLFRKEGQNVTLSCEQNLNHDAMYWYRQDPGQGLRLIYYSQIVNDFQKGDIAEGYSVSREKKESFPLTVTSAQKNPTAFYLCASSKPGQSYEQYFGPGTRLTVT.

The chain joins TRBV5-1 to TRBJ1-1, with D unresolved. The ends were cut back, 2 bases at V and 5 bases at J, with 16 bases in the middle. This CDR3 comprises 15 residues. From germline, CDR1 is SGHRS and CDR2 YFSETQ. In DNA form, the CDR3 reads TGCGCCAGCAGCTTTGATCGGGTGAGGAGTACTGAAGCTTTCTTT. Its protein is CASSFDRVRSTEAFF.

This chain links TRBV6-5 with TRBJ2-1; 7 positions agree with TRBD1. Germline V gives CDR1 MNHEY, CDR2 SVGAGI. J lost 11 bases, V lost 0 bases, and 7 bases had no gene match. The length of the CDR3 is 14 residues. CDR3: CASSYSTKQGQQFF. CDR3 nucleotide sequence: TGTGCCAGCAGTTACTCGACTAAACAGGGGCAGCAGTTCTTC.

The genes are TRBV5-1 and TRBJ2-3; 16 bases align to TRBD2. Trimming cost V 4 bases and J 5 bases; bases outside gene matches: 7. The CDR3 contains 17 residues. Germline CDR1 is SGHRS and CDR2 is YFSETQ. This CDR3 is CASSQPGTSGGEDTQYF. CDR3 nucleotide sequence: TGCGCCAGCAGCCAACCTGGGACTAGCGGGGGGGAAGATACGCAGTATTTT.

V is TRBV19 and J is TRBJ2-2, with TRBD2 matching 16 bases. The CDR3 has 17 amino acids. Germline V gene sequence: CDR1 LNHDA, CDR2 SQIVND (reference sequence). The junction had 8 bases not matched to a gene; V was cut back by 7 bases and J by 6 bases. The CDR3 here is CASTGTSGRAWAGELFF. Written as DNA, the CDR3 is TGTGCCAGTACCGGGACTAGCGGGAGGGCTTGGGCCGGGGAGCTGTTTTTT.

The CDR3 DNA is TGTGCCAGCAGCCAAGATGCCTCGGTGAGATACAATGAGCAGTTCTTC. Protein sequence: CASSQDASVRYNEQFF. The rearrangement uses TRBV4-2 and TRBJ2-1; D not resolved. The CDR3 runs 16 residues. V was pared by 0 bases and J by 4 bases, with 13 bases between. Germline V lookup: CDR1 LGHNA, CDR2 YNFKEQ.

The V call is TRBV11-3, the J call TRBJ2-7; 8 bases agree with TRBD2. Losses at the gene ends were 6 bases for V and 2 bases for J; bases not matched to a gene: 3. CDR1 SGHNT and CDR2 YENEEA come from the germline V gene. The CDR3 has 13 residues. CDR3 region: CASSLAGPYEQYF. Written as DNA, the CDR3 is TGTGCCAGCAGTCTAGCGGGTCCCTACGAGCAGTACTTC.